This is a list of T cell receptor beta chains from one sample in a study of cytomegalovirus exposure and HLA in healthy donors. This table comes from immunoSEQ multiplex PCR, and its TCRdb copy is limited to in-frame clones, with some not included. This sample yields around 150,000 clones, of which roughly four fifths are seen a single time; more than 0.75% belongs to the top ten. The sample consisted of PBMCs. The receptors were gathered from a girl aged 2-9 years in good health and CMV-seropositive. Each CDR3 is given with its conserved first and last residue. Fields, in order: V gene, D gene, J gene, clone size, CDR3 DNA, CDR3 protein. D genes are given only for firm matches. Some rows have no size entry. The others give once, few or many, or a class for an expanded clone.

TRBV7-9	-	TRBJ2-5	-	TGTGCCAGCAGTTCAACAGGGACAGAGACCCAGTACTTC	CASSSTGTETQYF
TRBV7-8	TRBD2	TRBJ2-1	-	TGTGCCAGCAGCTTAACGGGAGGATATTGGTATGAGCAGTTCTTC	CASSLTGGYWYEQFF
TRBV7-9	TRBD1	TRBJ1-1	-	TGTGCCAGCAGACTCCCGGGACAGGGGGCGAACACTGAAGCTTTCTTT	CASRLPGQGANTEAFF
TRBV5-1	TRBD2	TRBJ2-3	-	TGCGCCAGCTCTCTAGCGGGAGGGAGGTCAGATACGCAGTATTTT	CASSLAGGRSDTQYF
TRBV6-1	-	TRBJ1-1	once	TGTGCCAGCAGCCGGACTTTAGACATGAACACTGAAGCTTTCTTT	CASSRTLDMNTEAFF
TRBV5-4	-	TRBJ2-3	-	TGTGCCAGCAGCACCGCAGGGGTCGATACGCAGTATTTT	CASSTAGVDTQYF
TRBV4-1	-	TRBJ2-7	-	TGCGCCAGCAGCCAAGAACCTAGCGAGTACTACGAGCAGTACTTC	CASSQEPSEYYEQYF
TRBV5-6	TRBD2	TRBJ2-1	few	TGTGCCAGCAGCCTCATAGCGGGAGGCCCATCAGATGTCCGGTTCTTC	CASSLIAGGPSDVRFF
TRBV5-1	TRBD1	TRBJ1-2	-	TGCGCCAGCAGCCCTACAGGGGCGGACGGCTACACCTTC	CASSPTGADGYTF
TRBV2	-	TRBJ2-7	-	TGTGCCAGCACTGGACAGAGCTCCTACGAGCAGTACTTC	CASTGQSSYEQYF
TRBV2	-	TRBJ2-7	-	TGTGCCAGCAGTGTGGTAGTTTACGAGCAGTACTTC	CASSVVVYEQYF
TRBV27	-	TRBJ1-5	-	TGTGCCAGCAGTTTGTCAGGGGCTCAGCCCCAGCATTTT	CASSLSGAQPQHF
TRBV30	TRBD1	TRBJ2-2	-	TGTGCCTGGGTTTTCCCCACACTGGGACAGCTCAGAGGGGAGCTGTTTTTT	CAWVFPTLGQLRGELFF
TRBV15	-	TRBJ1-5	-	TGTGCCACCAGCAGCGGCGGGAAGCCCCAGCATTTT	CATSSGGKPQHF
TRBV30	-	TRBJ2-7	-	TGTGCCTGGAAACTTTCTACGGGCTCCTACGAGCAGTACTTC	CAWKLSTGSYEQYF
TRBV28	-	TRBJ2-7	-	TGTGCCAGCACGGGGAGCTCCTACGAGCAGTACTTC	CASTGSSYEQYF
TRBV10-3	-	TRBJ1-1	-	TGTGCCATCGCTAGTGGGGGCCAGAACACTGAAGCTTTCTTT	CAIASGGQNTEAFF
TRBV28	-	TRBJ1-1	-	TGTGCCAGCAGTTTAGGCGGGGGAAAGCAGAAAGCTTTCTTT	CASSLGGGKQKAFF
TRBV30	-	TRBJ1-5	-	TGTGCCTGGAGTGTACACTTGAATCGGGGGAAATCGAACCAGCCCCAGCATTTT	CAWSVHLNRGKSNQPQHF
TRBV30	-	TRBJ1-5	-	TGTGCCTGGAGTGGCGGAGGGGCCAGCAATCAGCCCCAGCATTTT	CAWSGGGASNQPQHF
TRBV19	-	TRBJ2-7	-	TGTGCCAGTAGCTATACCGGAGCCTACGAGCAGTACTTC	CASSYTGAYEQYF
TRBV29-1	-	TRBJ2-3	-	TGCAGCGTGGCTCCTGACAGGAATTTT	CSVAPDRNF
TRBV28	-	TRBJ1-5	-	TGTGCCAGCACAGGAGAAGACAGGTATCAGCCCCAGCATTTT	CASTGEDRYQPQHF
TRBV5-4	-	TRBJ2-7	-	TGTGCCAGCAGCCCCCCAGGGGTAATAAAACAGTACGAGCAGTACTTC	CASSPPGVIKQYEQYF
TRBV18	-	TRBJ2-2	-	TGTGCCAGCTCACCGCCCAGGGCCGGGGAGCTGTTTTTT	CASSPPRAGELFF
TRBV20-1	-	TRBJ1-1	few	TGCAGTGCTGTTCGGGTCCCCGAAGCTTTCTTT	CSAVRVPEAFF
TRBV30	TRBD1	TRBJ1-6	-	TGTGCCTGGAGTCCGGGACAGGGACCTTATAATTCACCCCTCCACTTT	CAWSPGQGPYNSPLHF
TRBV6-7	TRBD2	TRBJ2-1	-	TGTGCCAGCAGGCCCCCGGGACTAGCGACGCGGAGGGCCTACAATGAGCAGTTCTTC	CASRPPGLATRRAYNEQFF
TRBV10-3	TRBD1	TRBJ2-7	-	TGTGCCATCAGTGACCAGGACAGGGGGCTGTACGAGCAGTACTTC	CAISDQDRGLYEQYF
TRBV11-2	-	TRBJ1-1	-	TGTGCCAGCAGCTTAGATCCACAGGGCTCGACTGAAGCTTTCTTT	CASSLDPQGSTEAFF
TRBV7-9	TRBD1	TRBJ1-5	-	TGTGCCAGCAGCTCCGACAGGGATAATCAGCCCCAGCATTTT	CASSSDRDNQPQHF
TRBV4-1	-	TRBJ1-6	-	TGCGCCAGCAGCCAAGATCAATATTCACCCCTCCACTTT	CASSQDQYSPLHF
TRBV18	TRBD1	TRBJ2-7	-	TGTGCCAGCTCACCGGACAGGGACGGCGAGCAGTACTTC	CASSPDRDGEQYF
TRBV2	TRBD1	TRBJ1-5	-	TGTGCCAGCAGGGGGACAGGGCACAATCAGCCCCAGCATTTT	CASRGTGHNQPQHF
TRBV19	TRBD1	TRBJ2-7	once	TGTGCCAGTAGTATAGTCGGGACAGGCAGCTACGAGCAGTACTTC	CASSIVGTGSYEQYF
TRBV2	TRBD2	TRBJ2-7	-	TGTGCCAGCAGGGTTGGAAGCGGGAGGAAATACGAGCAGTACTTC	CASRVGSGRKYEQYF
TRBV7-8	-	TRBJ2-7	-	TGTGCCAGCAGCTTACAACTAGAACCAAGTTACGAGCAGTACTTC	CASSLQLEPSYEQYF
TRBV13	TRBD2	TRBJ2-7	few	TGTGCCAGCAGCTTAGGCGGGAGGGCCCTCTACGAGCAGTACTTC	CASSLGGRALYEQYF
TRBV6-6	-	TRBJ1-4	-	TGTGCCAGCAAACGATCTAGACAGTCAACTAATGAAAAACTGTTTTTT	CASKRSRQSTNEKLFF
TRBV5-4	TRBD2	TRBJ2-3	-	TGTGCCAGCAGCTTGTTAGCGGGAGGGAGCACAGATACGCAGTATTTT	CASSLLAGGSTDTQYF
TRBV30	-	TRBJ2-3	-	TGTGCCTGGAGTAGGGGAGATACGCAGTATTTT	CAWSRGDTQYF
TRBV25-1	-	TRBJ1-1	-	TGTGCCAGCAGTGAATATCGTGGAGGGGAAGCTTTCTTT	CASSEYRGGEAFF
TRBV19	-	TRBJ1-2	-	TGTGCCAGTAGCCCGGTCTTCTCCTATGGCTACACCTTC	CASSPVFSYGYTF
TRBV27	TRBD1	TRBJ2-7	-	TGTGCCAGCAGTTTACCAGGGACAGGTAACGAGCAGTACTTC	CASSLPGTGNEQYF
TRBV7-3	TRBD2	TRBJ2-2	-	TGTGCCAGCAGCTTAACGGTGGGGCTAGCGGGAGACACCGGGGAGCTGTTTTTT	CASSLTVGLAGDTGELFF
TRBV9	TRBD2	TRBJ2-7	-	TGTGCCAGCAGCGTCCGGCTAGCGGGAGGGGAGCAGTACTTC	CASSVRLAGGEQYF
TRBV7-8	-	TRBJ2-1	-	TGTGCCAGCAGCACCAGACTAGTGGATGAGCAGTTCTTC	CASSTRLVDEQFF
TRBV27	-	TRBJ2-7	-	TGTGCCAGCAGTTTAGGAGGAGGCGAGCAGTACTTC	CASSLGGGEQYF
TRBV7-2	-	TRBJ2-7	-	TGTGCCAGCAGCTTTAGGGAGGGGGCCTACGAGCAGTACTTC	CASSFREGAYEQYF
TRBV29-1	-	TRBJ1-1	-	TGCAGCGCTGGGATTCAGGGGCGTTCGGCTTTCTTT	CSAGIQGRSAFF
TRBV27	TRBD1	TRBJ1-2	-	TGTGCCAGCAGTGCACAACCGGGACAGAACTATGGCTACACCTTC	CASSAQPGQNYGYTF
TRBV4-1	-	TRBJ1-3	-	TGCGCCAGCAGCCAAGATTCGACAGCTGGAAACACCATATATTTT	CASSQDSTAGNTIYF
TRBV9	TRBD2	TRBJ2-3	-	TGTGCCAGCAGCCCTCGAGCGACTAGCCTTGATACGCAGTATTTT	CASSPRATSLDTQYF
TRBV30	-	TRBJ1-6	few	TGTGCCTGGAGTTCGTTAAATTCACCCCTCCACTTT	CAWSSLNSPLHF
TRBV19	TRBD1	TRBJ1-2	-	TGTGCCAGTAGTTCGTGGACAGGGGACTATGGCTACACCTTC	CASSSWTGDYGYTF